This T cell receptor (beta chain) was captured in a study of blood T cell repertoires in COVID-19. The overall study: The analysed material was cDNA or gDNA that came from T cells, B-cell-depleted T cells, or PBMCs.

In the authors' methods: Counts of nucleated cells, estimated from reference gene primer amplification, were obtained. Clones were read by immunoSEQ multiplex PCR, and TCRdb kept only the in-frame ones, dropping some. That table is the source of V, J and clone size, and D and trimming were worked out from the DNA. The table lists 90,000 to 120,000 clones, roughly 90% of them singletons. This clone was seen a single time. This CDR3 is built from 15 residues. Trimming stripped 1 base from V and 5 bases from J, with 13 bases between. CDR1 and CDR2 (germline): SGDLS, YYNGEE. This sequence joins TRBV9 and TRBJ2-1, with a possible D match to TRBD2 (6 bases). Sequencing used peripheral blood. This receptor was identified in a woman aged 55-69 years with acute or convalescent COVID-19. CDR3 bases: TGTGCCAGCAGCGTATGGGGGGAAACAAACAATGAGCAGTTCTTC. This gives the protein CASSVWGETNNEQFF.